These 23 T cell receptor beta chains originate from one sample sequenced in a study of blood T cell repertoires in COVID-19. This table comes from immunoSEQ multiplex PCR, and its TCRdb copy is limited to in-frame clones, with some not included. The sample lists some 230,000 clones; 80% to 85% were seen once. Sequenced material: peripheral blood. The receptors come from an older woman with acute or convalescent COVID-19.

The DNA of the CDR3 is TGCGCCAGCAGCTATATCTCAGGGGGCCTGCAAGAGACCCAGTACTTC. The encoded protein is CASSYISGGLQETQYF. The rearrangement joins TRBV5-1 to TRBJ2-5; 8 nucleotides match TRBD1. Germline CDR1 SGHRS, CDR2 YFSETQ. V was clipped by 3 bases and J by 2 bases; unmatched bases: 9. This CDR3 is built from 16 residues.

This clone was detected a few times. The rearrangement links TRBV6-5 to TRBJ1-6; possibly TRBD1 for D (6 bases). The CDR3 is 13 residues long. Trimming left V 6 bases short and J 5 bases short, with 8 bases between. Germline loops: CDR1 MNHEY, CDR2 SVGAGI. CDR3 bases: TGTGCCAGCAGACGGACAGATAATTCACCCCTCCACTTT. Protein sequence: CASRRTDNSPLHF.

The chain uses TRBV6-6 and TRBJ1-1; TRBD1 is a possible D gene (5 bases). Per the germline V gene, CDR1 is MNHNY and CDR2 is SVGAGI (reference sequence). The CDR3 is made up of 14 amino acids. V lost 6 bases to trimming and J lost 4 bases, with 15 bases between them. This chain's CDR3 is CASSSPGGSTEAFF. The CDR3 DNA reads TGTGCCAGCAGCTCCCCGGGGGGTAGCACTGAAGCTTTCTTT.

The J gene is TRBJ2-7, the V gene TRBV5-6, with TRBD1 matching 8 bases. This CDR3 contains 14 residues. Germline V gene sequence: CDR1 SGHDT, CDR2 YYEEEE. Trimming cost V 2 bases and J 6 bases; bases outside gene matches: 7. CDR3 DNA sequence: TGTGCCAGCAGCTTTGTGACAGGGGACCCCGAGCAGTACTTC. Its protein is CASSFVTGDPEQYF.

The gene calls are TRBV7-3 and TRBJ2-5; the match to TRBD2 covers 13 bases. After removal of 5 bases from V and 4 bases from J, the junction contained 7 bases not matched to a gene. CDR1 and CDR2 (germline): SGHTA, FQGTGA. This CDR3 comprises 16 residues. The CDR3 sequence is CASSPTSGGALETQYF. CDR3 nucleotides: TGTGCCAGCAGCCCTACTAGCGGGGGGGCTCTAGAGACCCAGTACTTC.

The V call is TRBV5-4, the J call TRBJ1-2; 7 bases agree with TRBD1. V was clipped by 0 bases and J by 8 bases; unmatched bases: 4. Per germline, CDR1 SGHNT and CDR2 YYREEE (reference sequence). The CDR3 has 13 amino acids. This CDR3 is CASSLETGNGYTF. CDR3 nucleotide sequence: TGTGCCAGCAGCTTGGAGACAGGGAACGGCTACACCTTC. Drawing the rest from reference TRBV5-4 and TRBJ1-2, the complete variable domain is ETGVTQSPTHLIKTRGQQVTLRCSSQSGHNTVSWYQQALGQGPQFIFQYYREEENGRGNFPPRFSGLQFPNYSSELNVNALELDDSALYLCASSLETGNGYTFGSGTRLTVV.

The rearrangement links TRBV27 to TRBJ2-7; TRBD1 matches at 8 bases. V dropped 6 bases and J dropped 2; count of bases not matched to a gene: 15. Germline CDR1 reads MNHEY; CDR2 reads SMNVEV (reference sequence). The length of the CDR3 is 17 residues. Here the CDR3 reads CASSKIRQGMFPYEQYF. DNA for the CDR3: TGTGCCAGCAGCAAAATTCGACAGGGGATGTTCCCCTACGAGCAGTACTTC.

V gene TRBV18 combines with J gene TRBJ2-3, with TRBD2 as a possible D gene (6 bases). Trimming removed 4 bases at V and 6 bases at J, with 14 bases between. This CDR3 has 14 amino acids. The germline V gene has CDR1 KGHSH and CDR2 LQKENI. The CDR3 is CASSLVGGDDTQYF. The CDR3 region has the DNA TGTGCCAGCTCACTAGTCGGGGGTGATGATACGCAGTATTTT.

CDR3 protein: CASTRGDLGTDTQYF. The CDR3 DNA sequence: TGTGCCAGCACCCGGGGTGACCTTGGCACAGATACGCAGTATTTT. The rearrangement uses TRBV11-2 and TRBJ2-3, with D possibly TRBD2 on 5 matching bases. CDR3 length equals 15 residues. Germline-derived CDR1 and CDR2 are SGHAT and FQNNGV. With 7 bases removed from V and 1 base from J, the gap between germline ends came to 15 bases.

The CDR3 sequence: CASSPLQGVNQPQHF. CDR3 sequence (DNA): TGTGCCAGCAGCCCTCTACAGGGGGTAAATCAGCCCCAGCATTTT. The rearrangement uses TRBV28 and TRBJ1-5; the match to TRBD1 covers 8 bases. CDR3 length: 15 amino acids. V shed 6 bases and J 4 bases; nucleotides not matched to a gene: 8. Germline values: CDR1 MDHEN, CDR2 SYDVKM.

This chain links TRBV24-1 with TRBJ1-1; no clear D. Germline V gives CDR1 KGHDR, CDR2 SFDVKD. V was clipped by 9 bases and J by 3 bases, with 13 bases between them. CDR3 length equals 13 residues. CDR3: CATAKTGYTEAFF. In DNA, the CDR3 is TGTGCCACCGCTAAGACCGGGTACACTGAAGCTTTCTTT.

The chain has TRBV5-6 and TRBJ2-2; D is unclear. Germline CDR1 reads SGHDT; CDR2 reads YYEEEE. Between the trimmed V and J ends, which lost 3 bases and 2 bases, there was a span of 8 bases. This CDR3 has 14 residues. CDR3 sequence: CASSWWPNTGELFF. The CDR3 bases are TGTGCCAGCAGCTGGTGGCCTAACACCGGGGAGCTGTTTTTT.

The chain uses TRBV27 and TRBJ1-5; no firm D call. This CDR3 is built from 14 residues. Trimming took off 5 bases at V and 2 bases at J, with 10 bases between the two ends. CDR1 and CDR2 (germline): MNHEY, SMNVEV (reference sequence). CDR3 region: CASSEVWGNQPQHF. CDR3 DNA sequence: TGTGCCAGCAGTGAGGTCTGGGGCAATCAGCCCCAGCATTTT.

V gene TRBV6-2 or TRBV6-3 combines with J gene TRBJ2-3, with D tentatively TRBD1 (5 bases). Between the trimmed V and J ends, which lost 2 bases and 0 bases, there was a span of 9 bases. The CDR3 extends over 15 amino acids. Germline V CDR1 and CDR2: MNHEY, SVGEGT. CDR3 loop: CASSYKGWSTDTQYF. DNA for the CDR3: TGTGCCAGCAGTTACAAGGGGTGGAGCACAGATACGCAGTATTTT.

The rearrangement links TRBV12-1 to TRBJ2-5; the table gives TRBD2 as D, unverified against the DNA. TRBV12-1 is a documented pseudogene. CDR3 length: 15 amino acids. The CDR3 bases are TGTGCCAGCAGCTTTGCGGGGGGGGGAGAAGAGACCCAGTACTTC. Translated, it gives CASSFAGGGEETQYF.

The chain is built from TRBV14 and TRBJ2-1; tentative D call: TRBD1 (6 bases). With 8 bases removed from V and 8 bases from J, the gap between germline ends came to 16 bases. CDR1 SGHDN and CDR2 FVKESK come from the germline V gene. This CDR3 has 13 amino acids. CDR3 residues: CASGLQGSDEQFF. CDR3 nucleotide sequence: TGTGCCAGCGGATTACAGGGATCGGATGAGCAGTTCTTC.

The chain is built from TRBV28 and TRBJ1-1; weak D call: TRBD1 (5 bases). V was clipped by 2 bases and J by 11 bases, with 18 bases between them. Germline V CDR1 and CDR2: MDHEN, SYDVKM. There are 14 residues in the CDR3. CDR3 nucleotides: TGTGCCAGCAGTTTAGGTGGGAAGGGGTTAGTCGCTTTCTTT. Translating it yields CASSLGGKGLVAFF.

The sample holds a few counts of this clone. The V gene is TRBV19, the J gene TRBJ2-2, with D perhaps TRBD1 (6 bases). This CDR3 comprises 16 residues. Germline V gives CDR1 LNHDA, CDR2 SQIVND (reference sequence). The V gene lost 10 bases and the J gene lost 0 bases, with 18 bases spanning the gap. The CDR3 sequence: CATRPGTPANTGELFF. The CDR3, as DNA: TGTGCCACCCGGCCAGGGACACCTGCGAACACCGGGGAGCTGTTTTTT.

The rearrangement uses TRBV7-2 and TRBJ2-5; a weak D match, TRBD1 (5 bases). The CDR3 covers 13 residues. The germline V and J ends were trimmed by 5 bases and 2 bases, with 9 bases remaining between them. The germline CDR1 and CDR2 sequences are SGHTA and FQGNSA. The CDR3 region has the DNA TGTGCCAGCAGCGCAGGGAATCAAGAGACCCAGTACTTC. Its protein product is CASSAGNQETQYF.

This clone was seen at least ten times. The CDR3 reads CAWNTGTGNEKLFF. In DNA, the CDR3 is TGTGCCTGGAATACAGGGACAGGGAACGAAAAACTGTTTTTT. The J gene is TRBJ1-4, the V gene TRBV30; 9 positions agree with TRBD1. With 4 bases clipped from V and 8 bases from J, the junction kept 8 bases outside the gene matches. The CDR3 covers 14 residues. The germline gives CDR1 GTSNPN, CDR2 SVGIG (reference sequence).

This sequence joins TRBV9 and TRBJ1-6; the D gene is possibly TRBD1 (5 bases). Germline lookup yields CDR1 SGDLS and CDR2 YYNGEE. The CDR3 runs to 14 residues. The ends were cut back, 3 bases at V and 7 bases at J, with 11 bases in the middle. The CDR3 sequence is CASSAGLTNSPLHF. CDR3 coding DNA: TGTGCCAGCAGCGCGGGACTGACGAATTCACCCCTCCACTTT.

The rearrangement links TRBV6-2 or TRBV6-3 to TRBJ1-1, with D unclear. CDR1 MNHEY and CDR2 SVGEGT come from the germline V gene. V lost 8 bases, J lost 7 bases, and 14 bases lay in between. The length of the CDR3 is 12 residues. DNA of the CDR3: TGTGCCAGCGGCCCTCTGTTTAGTGAAGCTTTCTTT. This encodes CASGPLFSEAFF.

The J gene is TRBJ1-5, the V gene TRBV9, with 9 nucleotides matching TRBD1. This CDR3 comprises 15 residues. CDR1 is SGDLS and CDR2 is YYNGEE in the germline V gene. The J segment lost 0 bases and the V segment lost 2 bases, leaving 0 bases of the junction unmatched. DNA for the CDR3: TGTGCCAGCAGCGTGGGACAGGGTAGCAATCAGCCCCAGCATTTT. Translated: CASSVGQGSNQPQHF.